Below, 27 T cell receptor gamma chains from the same sample are listed, as sequenced in a study of gamma-delta chains in newborns, infants, children. TCRdb reanalysed the reads with CATT. The listing contains about 31 gamma-chain clones. Material for sequencing was blood. The receptor set was obtained from a child who had a fever. This table probably holds off-target reads from a library built for another chain.

To note about this clone: Because the CDR3's place on the DNA is in doubt, the DNA is left out and the CDR3 is given as listed by TCRdb. The V gene corresponds to TRGV9; no J gene was called. The CDR3 length equals 28 residues, ends included. Germline assignment: CDR1 GITISATS and CDR2 ISYDGTV (reference sequence). CDR3 in amino acids: CACDSLDVLGRSSWDTRQMFFGTGIKLF.

Remarks on this clone: It is unclear where the CDR3 begins or ends on the DNA, so no DNA is shown, and the CDR3 is as TCRdb lists it. The J gene went uncalled, whereas the V gene is TRGV9. Per germline, CDR1 GITISATS and CDR2 ISYDGTV (reference sequence). With termini counted, the CDR3 has 26 amino acids. The CDR3: CACDSTGGRSSWDTRQMFFGTGIKLF.

A remark on this clone: The DNA is omitted, as the CDR3 cannot be located on it reliably, and the CDR3 follows TCRdb's listing. The V gene call reads TRGV9; no J gene was called. The germline V gene has CDR1 GITISATS and CDR2 ISYDGTV (reference sequence). The CDR3 numbers 26 amino acids, ends counted. CDR3 in amino acids: CACDTIILGDSWDTRQMFFGTGIKLF.

Remarks on this clone: The limits of the CDR3 on the DNA are not certain, so only TCRdb's listed CDR3 is given. No J gene was called, and the V gene is TRGV9. The CDR3 is 27 amino acids in total, end residues counted. Germline values: CDR1 GITISATS, CDR2 ISYDGTV (reference sequence). CDR3 loop: CACDTVVTGGYSWDTRQMFFGTGIKLF.

The sample holds a few counts of this clone. The CDR3 is CACDTVESAGVPVIAQLFF. The CDR3 DNA reads as TGTGCCTGTGACACCGTTGAATCTGCTGGGGTCCCGGTAATAGCACAACTCTTCTTT. TRGV9 is the V gene, and the J gene was not called. Germline CDR1 is GITISATS and CDR2 is ISYDGTV (reference sequence). The CDR3 has 19 residues.

Concerning this clone: The DNA is omitted, as the CDR3 cannot be located on it reliably, and the CDR3 follows TCRdb's listing. The V gene call is TRGV9, and the J gene call is absent. The CDR3 region is 26 residues in length, termini included. Germline CDR1 GITISATS, CDR2 ISYDGTV (reference sequence). The CDR3 region is CACDNLGDTFSWDTRQMFFGTGIKLF.

Details on this clone: It is unclear where the CDR3 begins or ends on the DNA, so no DNA is shown, and the CDR3 is as TCRdb lists it. The chain's CDR3 is CACDTVLGGSSWDTRQMFFGTGIKLF. Called V gene: TRGV9; the J gene was not called. Germline V lookup: CDR1 GITISATS, CDR2 ISYDGTV (reference sequence). The CDR3 extends over 26 residues, inclusive of both ends.

Remarks on this clone: No DNA is shown, since the ends of the CDR3 on it are uncertain; the CDR3 is the one TCRdb lists. The V gene was identified as TRGV9, while no J gene was called. The CDR3 spans 26 residues, counting both ends. Germline CDR1 GITISATS, CDR2 ISYDGTV (reference sequence). The CDR3 sequence is CACDLLGDSGSWDTRQMFFGTGIKLF.

Points on this clone: The DNA is left out, because the CDR3 cannot be placed on it with certainty; the CDR3 is given as TCRdb lists it. J gene calling gave no result, while the V gene is TRGV9. In germline, CDR1 is GITISATS, CDR2 ISYDGTV (reference sequence). The CDR3 region is 26 residues in length, termini included. CDR3 residues: CACDDTGGPSSWDTRQMFFGTGIKLF.

The J gene went uncalled, whereas the V gene is TRGV9. The CDR3 is made up of 18 amino acids. Germline values: CDR1 GITISATS, CDR2 ISYDGTV (reference sequence). The DNA of the CDR3 is TGTGCCTGTGACAAACTTCCCGATTTCCCCGTAGAGACAGCACAACTCTTCTTT. Translated, it gives CACDKLPDFPVETAQLFF.

Note on this clone: The limits of the CDR3 on the DNA are not certain, so only TCRdb's listed CDR3 is given. The V gene call is TRGV9, and the J gene call is absent. Germline V gives CDR1 GITISATS, CDR2 ISYDGTV (reference sequence). The CDR3 extends over 28 residues, inclusive of both ends. CDR3 amino acids: CAFASPSWGIPPSWDTRQMFFGTGIKLF.

The V gene is TRGV9, but the J gene lacks a call. The CDR3 length is 21 residues. Germline-derived CDR1 and CDR2 are GITISATS and ISYDGTV (reference sequence). For the CDR3, the DNA is TGTGCCTGTGACACCGTAGATACTGGGGGATATATCCAACCTTTGACAGCACAACTCTTCTTT. Translation gives CACDTVDTGGYIQPLTAQLFF.

A word on this clone: The limits of the CDR3 on the DNA are not certain, so only TCRdb's listed CDR3 is given. The V gene reported is TRGV9; the J gene is uncalled. The CDR3 totals 31 residues, both ends included. Per the germline V gene, CDR1 is GITISATS and CDR2 is ISYDGTV (reference sequence). CDR3 sequence reads: CACDTITNQQRMSGGFWDTRQMFFGTGIKLF.

With respect to this clone: Because the CDR3's place on the DNA is in doubt, the DNA is left out and the CDR3 is given as listed by TCRdb. The CDR3 loop is CACDTVGGIRSWDTRQMFFGTGIKLF. No J gene was called, and the V gene is TRGV9. The CDR3 is 26 amino acids in total, end residues counted. Germline assignment: CDR1 GITISATS and CDR2 ISYDGTV (reference sequence).

About this clone: No DNA is shown, since the ends of the CDR3 on it are uncertain; the CDR3 is the one TCRdb lists. The V gene corresponds to TRGV9; no J gene was called. Termini included, the CDR3 measures 29 amino acids. Germline loops: CDR1 GITISATS, CDR2 ISYDGTV (reference sequence). CDR3 protein: CACDTVLGGTRRSSWDTRQMFFGTGIKLF.

A remark on this clone: The DNA is left out, because the CDR3 cannot be placed on it with certainty; the CDR3 is given as TCRdb lists it. No J gene was assigned, while the V gene was called as TRGV9. CDR1 is GITISATS, CDR2 ISYDGTV, per germline (reference sequence). The CDR3 is made up of 25 amino acids, end residues included. CDR3 sequence: CACDKLGESSWDTRQMFFGTGIKLF.

About this clone itself: The DNA is left out, because the CDR3 cannot be placed on it with certainty; the CDR3 is given as TCRdb lists it. The J gene went uncalled, whereas the V gene is TRGV9. CDR1 is GITISATS, CDR2 ISYDGTV, per germline (reference sequence). The CDR3 is 26 amino acids in total, end residues counted. The CDR3 reads CACDPVGDTIPWDTRQMFFGTGIKLF.

This clone has only one observation. The DNA is left out, because the CDR3 cannot be placed on it with certainty; the CDR3 is given as TCRdb lists it. V gene TRGV9 was called; the J gene was not. Germline V gene lookup returns CDR1 GITISATS and CDR2 ISYDGTV (reference sequence). Including both end residues, the CDR3 is 26 amino acids long. CDR3 in amino acids: CACDTAHLGSSWDTRQMFFGTGIKLF.

A note on this clone: Because the CDR3's place on the DNA is in doubt, the DNA is left out and the CDR3 is given as listed by TCRdb. The CDR3: CACDTLVETSWDTRQMFFGTGIKLF. V gene assignment gives TRGV9, but the J gene was left uncalled. The CDR3 extends over 25 residues, inclusive of both ends. From germline, CDR1 is GITISATS and CDR2 ISYDGTV (reference sequence).

A word on this clone: The DNA is left out, because the CDR3 cannot be placed on it with certainty; the CDR3 is given as TCRdb lists it. The J gene has no call, while the V gene is TRGV9. Germline assignment: CDR1 GITISATS and CDR2 ISYDGTV (reference sequence). Counting both end residues, the CDR3 totals 28 amino acids. This chain's CDR3 is CACDTPPTGGYASRDTRQMFFGTGIKLF.

With respect to this clone: The limits of the CDR3 on the DNA are not certain, so only TCRdb's listed CDR3 is given. The V gene reported is TRGV9; the J gene is uncalled. The CDR3 is 28 amino acids in total, end residues counted. The germline CDR1 and CDR2 sequences are GITISATS and ISYDGTV (reference sequence). CDR3 residues: CACDTFPLGDGFSWDTRQMFFGTGIKLF.

As to this clone: Because the CDR3's place on the DNA is in doubt, the DNA is left out and the CDR3 is given as listed by TCRdb. The V gene corresponds to TRGV9; no J gene was called. Germline loops: CDR1 GITISATS, CDR2 ISYDGTV (reference sequence). The CDR3 spans 25 residues, counting both ends. CDR3 loop: CACDTVGGASWDTRQMFFGTGIKLF.

Notes on this clone: Because the CDR3's place on the DNA is in doubt, the DNA is left out and the CDR3 is given as listed by TCRdb. This CDR3 is CALTSKSWCAWDTRQMFFGTGIKLF. TRGV9 is the V gene, and the J gene was not called. Germline-derived CDR1 and CDR2 are GITISATS and ISYDGTV (reference sequence). The CDR3 totals 25 residues, both ends included.

No J gene was assigned, while the V gene was called as TRGV9. The V gene's germline CDR1 is GITISATS and CDR2 ISYDGTV (reference sequence). This CDR3 spans 16 amino acids. The CDR3 coding sequence is TGTGCCTGTGATCCGACTGGGGGACACGCGACAGCACAACTCTTCTTT. It encodes CACDPTGGHATAQLFF.

Turning to this clone: No DNA is shown, since the ends of the CDR3 on it are uncertain; the CDR3 is the one TCRdb lists. No J gene was called, and the V gene is TRGV9. The CDR3 comprises 26 residues, both ends counted. Germline V gene data show CDR1 as GITISATS and CDR2 as ISYDGTV (reference sequence). The CDR3 is CACDTVGGSSSWDTRQMFFGTGIKLF.

With regard to this clone: It is unclear where the CDR3 begins or ends on the DNA, so no DNA is shown, and the CDR3 is as TCRdb lists it. There is no J gene call, but TRGV9 is given as the V gene. Germline V lookup: CDR1 GITISATS, CDR2 ISYDGTV (reference sequence). The CDR3 sequence runs 28 residues, both termini included. The chain's CDR3 is CACDSLDALGRSSWDTRQMFFGTGIKLF.

The V gene is given as TRGV9, and no J gene call is available. From germline, CDR1 is GITISATS and CDR2 ISYDGTV (reference sequence). The CDR3 consists of 20 residues. The CDR3, as DNA: TGTGCCTGTGACTCCTTGGTGGGGGATACGCTGATATCCTTGACAGCACAACTCTTCTTT. As protein: CACDSLVGDTLISLTAQLFF.